Listed below are T cell receptor beta chains from one sample, sequenced in a study of T-cell memory formation after mild COVID-19. MiXCR, applied by TCRdb to the 5' RACE reads, yields one record per CDR3 protein. The table shows fewer than 350,000 distinct CDR3 sequences, with more than 15% occurring only once. Sequencing input: PBMCs or a T cell subset sorted from them (not recorded which). These receptors were collected from a man aged 18 to 29 who had mild COVID-19 (a few samples of this study predate the infection). Cell type and time point are not known. Both conserved end residues are part of each CDR3. D genes are given only for firm matches. For some rows the clone size is stated as once, few or many, or as a class when expanded; others skip it.

J: TRBJ2-5
size: few
D: TRBD2
V: TRBV5-1
DNA: TGCGCCAGCAGCTTGGAAGCGGGGACTCGAGAGACCCAGTACTTC
CDR3: CASSLEAGTRETQYF

J: TRBJ1-5
size: few
D: -
V: TRBV6-5
DNA: TGTGCCAGCAGTCCCGACAACTCCGTCTGGCCCCAGCATTTT
CDR3: CASSPDNSVWPQHF

J: TRBJ2-5
size: -
D: -
V: TRBV12-3/TRBV12-4
DNA: TGTGCCAGCACCCCTTGGGCATGGAGCCAAGAGACCCAGTACTTC
CDR3: CASTPWAWSQETQYF

J: TRBJ2-3
size: few
D: -
V: TRBV4-1
DNA: TGCGCCAGTACCTCCGGGACCTCCTTGGATACGCAGTATTTT
CDR3: CASTSGTSLDTQYF

J: TRBJ1-2
size: few
D: -
V: TRBV29-1
DNA: TGCAGCGTTTTCCTGGGACACAACTATGGCTACACCTTC
CDR3: CSVFLGHNYGYTF

J: TRBJ1-2
size: few
D: -
V: TRBV7-3
DNA: TGTGCCAGCAGCACAGGACAGCACTATGGCTACACCTTC
CDR3: CASSTGQHYGYTF

J: TRBJ2-5
size: -
D: TRBD1
V: TRBV12-3/TRBV12-4
DNA: TGTGCCAGCAGTCTCGACAGGGTCCAAGAGACCCAGTACTTC
CDR3: CASSLDRVQETQYF

J: TRBJ2-1
size: few
D: TRBD1
V: TRBV27
DNA: TGTGCCAGCAGTCCGCCACCGGGACAGGCATATAATGAGCAGTTCTTC
CDR3: CASSPPPGQAYNEQFF

J: TRBJ2-3
size: -
D: -
V: TRBV7-8
DNA: TGTGCCGGGGGGCGGGGGTTCGCAGATACGCAGTATTTT
CDR3: CAGGRGFADTQYF

J: TRBJ2-7
size: -
D: TRBD1
V: TRBV12-3/TRBV12-4
DNA: TGTGCCAGCAGTCCCCCTCGGGGACAGCCCTACGAGCAGTACTTC
CDR3: CASSPPRGQPYEQYF

J: TRBJ2-6
size: few
D: -
V: TRBV4-1
DNA: TGCGCCAGCAGCCAGGACCTGGGACGCCTATCCTCTGGGGCCAACGTCCTGACTTTC
CDR3: CASSQDLGRLSSGANVLTF